The next 20 T cell receptor beta chains were all read from a single sample in a study of blood T cell repertoires in COVID-19. The data were produced by immunoSEQ multiplex PCR, yet TCRdb's version contains in-frame clones alone and is incomplete. Of 450,000 to 500,000 clones listed, roughly nine tenths are singletons. The material sequenced was PBMCs or T cells enriched from blood (not recorded which). Receptors originate from a woman younger than 35 who had recovered from COVID-19.

This clone was observed once. The chain is built from TRBV12-5 and TRBJ2-5; TRBD2 is a possible D gene (6 bases). Trimming pared 4 bases from V and 2 bases from J, leaving 17 bases between. The germline gives CDR1 LGHNT, CDR2 FRNRAP. The CDR3 covers 16 residues. This chain's CDR3 is CASGSPSGGEQETQYF. The CDR3 DNA reads TGTGCTAGTGGTTCCCCTTCGGGCGGGGAACAAGAGACCCAGTACTTC. Full variable domain (missing parts from reference TRBV12-5 and TRBJ2-5): DARVTQTPRHKVTEMGQEVTMRCQPILGHNTVFWYRQTMMQGLELLAYFRNRAPLDDSGMPKDRFSAEMPDATLATLKIQPSEPRDSAVYFCASGSPSGGEQETQYFGPGTRLLVL.

CDR3 protein: CATYRNTEAFF. In DNA form, the CDR3 reads TGTGCCACCTACAGGAACACTGAAGCTTTCTTT. This chain joins TRBV27 and TRBJ1-1; no reliable D call. Germline loops: CDR1 MNHEY, CDR2 SMNVEV (reference sequence). Trimming removed 10 bases from V and 1 base from J, with 7 bases in between. The CDR3 consists of 11 residues.

Only a few counts were recorded for this clone. This chain links TRBV28 with TRBJ1-6; D is unclear. CDR1 and CDR2 from the germline V gene are MDHEN and SYDVKM. The CDR3 contains 13 residues. Trimming left V 6 bases short and J 7 bases short, with 10 bases between. The CDR3 sequence is CASRTGSNSPLHF. The CDR3 bases are TGTGCCAGCAGAACCGGGAGCAATTCACCCCTCCACTTT.

The rearrangement uses TRBV7-9 and TRBJ1-6; the D is unclear. The CDR3 contains 11 residues. The germline V and J ends were trimmed by 4 bases and 14 bases, with 9 bases remaining between them. Germline lookup yields CDR1 SEHNR and CDR2 FQNEAQ (reference sequence). CDR3 DNA: TGTGCCAGCAGCTCCACGGGATCCCTCCACTTT. It translates to CASSSTGSLHF.

The chain uses TRBV19 and TRBJ2-3, with 9 positions matching TRBD2. Losses at the gene ends were 10 bases for V and 0 bases for J; bases not matched to a gene: 8. Germline V lookup: CDR1 LNHDA, CDR2 SQIVND (reference sequence). The CDR3 runs 15 residues. CDR3 nucleotide sequence: TGTGCCACGAGACTAGCGGCTTCTAGCACAGATACGCAGTATTTT. This codes for CATRLAASSTDTQYF. Together with reference TRBV19 and TRBJ2-3, the CDR3 gives the full variable domain: DGGITQSPKYLFRKEGQNVTLSCEQNLNHDAMYWYRQDPGQGLRLIYYSQIVNDFQKGDIAEGYSVSREKKESFPLTVTSAQKNPTAFYLCATRLAASSTDTQYFGPGTRLTVL.

This chain uses TRBV2 with TRBJ2-7; TRBD2 aligns across 8 bases. The CDR3 totals 16 residues. Germline values: CDR1 SNHLY, CDR2 FYNNEI. Trimming at V came to 6 bases and at J to 6 bases, leaving 16 bases not matched to a gene. DNA for the CDR3: TGTGCCAGCAGCCCGGAGATGGCGGGGGGATCGGGCGAGCAGTACTTC. This encodes CASSPEMAGGSGEQYF.

The gene calls are TRBV5-4 and TRBJ2-3, with TRBD2 identical over 9 bases. Looked up from germline, CDR1 is SGHNT and CDR2 is YYREEE (reference sequence). The CDR3 is 16 residues long. V shed 0 bases, J shed 3 bases, and the junction held 5 bases outside the gene matches. Here the CDR3 reads CASSLEVAGVTDTQYF. The CDR3 region has the DNA TGTGCCAGCAGCTTGGAGGTAGCGGGGGTAACAGATACGCAGTATTTT.

The J gene is TRBJ1-3, the V gene TRBV18; TRBD1 aligns across 8 bases. This CDR3 contains 17 residues. Germline V gene lookup returns CDR1 KGHSH and CDR2 LQKENI. V lost 1 base to trimming and J lost 0 bases; unmatched junction nucleotides: 5. The CDR3 is CASSPLGQGYSGNTIYF. CDR3 nucleotides: TGTGCCAGCTCACCACTCGGACAGGGATACTCTGGAAACACCATATATTTT. Together with reference TRBV18 and TRBJ1-3, the CDR3 gives the full variable domain: NAGVMQNPRHLVRRRGQEARLRCSPMKGHSHVYWYRQLPEEGLKFMVYLQKENIIDESGMPKERFSAEFPKEGPSILRIQQVVRGDSAAYFCASSPLGQGYSGNTIYFGEGSWLTVV.

In its sample, this clone was seen a few times. V gene TRBV3-1 (or the pseudogene TRBV3-2) combines with J gene TRBJ1-1, with D unresolved. Germline V gene sequence: CDR1 LGHDT, CDR2 YNNKEL (reference sequence). With 2 bases removed from V and 4 bases from J, the gap between germline ends came to 11 bases. The CDR3 length is 14 residues. The CDR3 here is CASSQTGRGTEAFF. The CDR3 DNA reads TGTGCCAGCAGCCAAACCGGGCGGGGCACTGAAGCTTTCTTT.

J is TRBJ2-7 and V is TRBV7-2, with 9 bases identical to TRBD1. Germline-derived CDR1 and CDR2 are SGHTA and FQGNSA. CDR3 length: 17 amino acids. With 1 base clipped from V and 0 bases from J, the junction kept 7 bases outside the gene matches. CDR3 loop: CASSLVGGTGNSYEQYF. The CDR3 region has the DNA TGTGCCAGCAGCTTAGTAGGGGGGACAGGGAACTCCTACGAGCAGTACTTC.

The chain is built from TRBV25-1 and TRBJ1-2, with a weak D call TRBD1 (6 bases). The CDR3 is made up of 14 amino acids. The germline V gene has CDR1 MGHDK and CDR2 SYGVNS. V was pared by 3 bases and J by 4 bases, with 12 bases between. The chain's CDR3 is CASSDPGQSYGYTF. CDR3 sequence (DNA): TGTGCCAGCAGTGACCCTGGACAGAGCTATGGCTACACCTTC.

The CDR3 here is CAWSEGAGGNEQFF. CDR3 nucleotides: TGTGCCTGGAGTGAAGGAGCGGGGGGGAATGAGCAGTTCTTC. This chain joins TRBV30 and TRBJ2-1; 10 nucleotides align to TRBD2. The J segment lost 7 bases and the V segment lost 1 base, leaving 4 bases of the junction unmatched. Germline loops: CDR1 GTSNPN, CDR2 SVGIG (reference sequence). This CDR3 is 14 amino acids long. The full variable domain, completed using reference TRBV30 and TRBJ2-1, is SQTIHQWPATLVQPVGSPLSLECTVEGTSNPNLYWYRQAAGRGLQLLFYSVGIGQISSEVPQNLSASRPQDRQFILSSKKLLLSDSGFYLCAWSEGAGGNEQFFGPGTRLTVL.

In this sample, this clone turned up a few times. The J gene is TRBJ1-3, the V gene TRBV2; a weak D match, TRBD1 (5 bases). V was trimmed by 11 bases and J by 2 bases, leaving 13 bases between them. This CDR3 is 13 amino acids long. Germline CDR1 reads SNHLY; CDR2 reads FYNNEI. This CDR3 is CASFWGAGNTIYF. CDR3 in DNA: TGTGCCTCATTTTGGGGGGCTGGAAACACCATATATTTT.

This clone has only one observation. The chain is built from TRBV29-1 and TRBJ2-2; 7 bases fit TRBD1. Germline assignment: CDR1 SQVTM and CDR2 ANQGSEA. V was clipped by 7 bases and J by 5 bases; unmatched bases: 7. The CDR3 loop spans 13 amino acids. The CDR3 here is CSGTGRETGELFF. The CDR3 DNA follows: TGCAGCGGGACAGGACGTGAAACCGGGGAGCTGTTTTTT.

This chain connects TRBV6-5 to TRBJ1-1; D might be TRBD1 (6 bases). Germline V lookup: CDR1 MNHEY, CDR2 SVGAGI. The CDR3 is 14 amino acids. Trimming cost V 0 bases and J 5 bases, with 10 bases left between them. CDR3 sequence (DNA): TGTGCCAGCAGTTACTCAGGGGACAATACTGAAGCTTTCTTT. Its protein product is CASSYSGDNTEAFF.

The gene calls are TRBV11-2 and TRBJ2-7, with 8 bases aligning to TRBD2. This CDR3 comprises 15 residues. V was clipped by 6 bases and J by 10 bases; unmatched bases: 17. Germline CDR1 SGHAT, CDR2 FQNNGV. The DNA for the CDR3 is TGTGCCAGCAGTCTGACCGGGACTAGTTCTTACAACCAGTACTTC. Encoded protein: CASSLTGTSSYNQYF.

The gene calls are TRBV24-1 and TRBJ1-5, with TRBD1 identical over 9 bases. The CDR3 spans 16 residues. Unmatched junction bases numbered 8, after V lost 4 bases and J lost 5 bases. CDR1 KGHDR and CDR2 SFDVKD come from the germline V gene. Written as DNA, the CDR3 is TGTGCCACCAGTGACCGGGGACAGGGTAAGGATCAGCCCCAGCATTTT. Protein product: CATSDRGQGKDQPQHF.

This clone occurred a few times. The CDR3 DNA is TGTGCCAGCAGCTTAGATTGGGAGGCGGGCGCCAAAAACATTCAGTACTTC. Protein: CASSLDWEAGAKNIQYF. The chain couples TRBV7-2 to TRBJ2-4, with D maybe TRBD2 (6 bases). In germline, CDR1 is SGHTA, CDR2 FQGNSA. The ends were cut back, 1 base at V and 1 base at J, with 14 bases in the middle. The CDR3 spans 17 residues.

V gene TRBV6-5 combines with J gene TRBJ2-2; D is uncertain. Trimming took 10 bases from V and 6 from J, leaving 15 bases between them. CDR1 is MNHEY, CDR2 SVGAGI, per germline. The CDR3 totals 13 residues. Here the CDR3 DNA reads TGTGCCACGATTAGTTACTCCGCCGGGGAGCTGTTTTTT. Encoded protein: CATISYSAGELFF.

The V gene is TRBV7-3, the J gene TRBJ2-2; D remains ambiguous. Germline V CDR1 and CDR2: SGHTA, FQGTGA. CDR3 size: 14 residues. The germline V and J ends were trimmed by 4 bases and 1 base, with 7 bases remaining between them. The CDR3 loop is CASSSRVNTGELFF. DNA for the CDR3: TGTGCCAGCAGCTCCCGGGTGAACACCGGGGAGCTGTTTTTT.